The 3 T cell receptor beta chains given below trace back to one sample, sequenced in a study of T cell responses to AZD1222 COVID-19 vaccine. The data were produced by immunoSEQ multiplex PCR, yet TCRdb's version contains in-frame clones alone and is incomplete. The sample consists of about 84,000 clones, 80% to 90% of them appearing once. The specimen was peripheral blood, collected on day 0 of AZD1222 vaccination. Receptors originate from an adult in good health.

V usage is TRBV7-6 and J usage is TRBJ2-7, with TRBD2 identical over 10 bases. The trim removed 5 bases at V and 0 bases at J, leaving 10 bases unmatched. The CDR3 loop spans 17 amino acids. Germline CDR1 and CDR2: SGHVS and FNYEAQ. CDR3: CASSPTAGGLGSYEQYF. CDR3 DNA: TGTGCCAGCAGCCCGACAGCGGGAGGGCTCGGCTCCTACGAGCAGTACTTC.

The V gene is TRBV7-6, the J gene TRBJ1-4; TRBD1 is a possible D gene (5 bases). The germline V gene encodes CDR1 SGHVS and CDR2 FNYEAQ. V lost 1 base to trimming and J lost 8 bases, with 11 bases between them. The CDR3 totals 14 residues. The CDR3 reads CASSLDFSGEKLFF. The CDR3 DNA reads as TGTGCCAGCAGCTTAGATTTCTCAGGGGAAAAACTGTTTTTT. The complete variable domain, with remaining parts taken from reference TRBV7-6 and TRBJ1-4, reads GAGVSQSPRYKVTKRGQDVALRCDPISGHVSLYWYRQALGQGPEFLTYFNYEAQQDKSGLPNDRFSAERPEGSISTLTIQRTEQRDSAMYRCASSLDFSGEKLFFGSGTQLSVL.

The V and J genes are TRBV12-3 or TRBV12-4 and TRBJ2-1; D unclear. This CDR3 is 13 amino acids long. V was clipped by 7 bases and J by 6 bases, with 13 bases between them. CDR3 protein: CASTPYRLNEQFF. The CDR3 DNA is TGTGCCAGCACTCCTTATCGGCTCAATGAGCAGTTCTTC.